Shown below are 30 T cell receptor beta chains from a single sample sequenced in a study of PD-L1 blockade in urothelial cancer. Some clones are missing from TCRdb's copy, which holds only in-frame ones; the method was immunoSEQ multiplex PCR. The table has 40,000 or so clones, about 80% seen once. The sample here was PBMCs, taken around atezolizumab (anti-PD-L1) treatment. All receptors come from a man in his 70s with urothelial cancer.

The V call is TRBV7-3, the J call TRBJ2-1; 14 bases align to TRBD2. CDR3 size: 18 residues. The germline V gene has CDR1 SGHTA and CDR2 FQGTGA. V trimming: 5 bases; J trimming: 3 bases; junction bases outside the gene matches: 9. Written as DNA, the CDR3 is TGTGCCAGCAGCCTCGGACTAGCGGGAGGTTCGTACTACAATGAGCAGTTCTTC. Residues: CASSLGLAGGSYYNEQFF.

The chain is built from TRBV5-1 and TRBJ2-3, with D possibly being TRBD1 (5 bases). With 0 bases removed from V and 0 bases from J, the gap between germline ends came to 8 bases. CDR1 and CDR2 (germline): SGHRS, YFSETQ. This CDR3 region has 15 residues. The CDR3: CASSLEHRSTDTQYF. CDR3 sequence (DNA): TGCGCCAGCAGCTTGGAACACAGGAGCACAGATACGCAGTATTTT.

CDR3 coding DNA: TGTGCCAGCAGCCCCGGTGTACAGCAAGAGACCCAGTACTTC. It codes for CASSPGVQQETQYF. The chain uses TRBV9 and TRBJ2-5, with no clear D. The CDR3 contains 14 residues. V was shortened by 4 bases and J by 2 bases, with 12 bases between the two germline ends. Germline CDR1 and CDR2: SGDLS and YYNGEE.

This chain uses TRBV11-1 with TRBJ2-7; 8 bases map to TRBD1. In germline, CDR1 is SGHAT, CDR2 FQDESV (reference sequence). V lost 5 bases and J lost 3; bases outside the gene matches: 9. CDR3 length: 15 amino acids. In DNA form, the CDR3 reads TGTGCCAGCAGCGACCCCGGGACAGGACACTACGAGCAGTACTTC. It encodes CASSDPGTGHYEQYF.

The rearrangement uses TRBV6-5 and TRBJ1-2; perhaps TRBD1 as D (5 bases). Germline V gene data show CDR1 as MNHEY and CDR2 as SVGAGI. V lost 6 bases to trimming and J lost 8 bases, with 13 bases between them. The CDR3 runs 12 residues. The CDR3 loop reads CASSPIRGGYTF. The CDR3 nucleotides are TGTGCCAGCAGCCCTATTAGGGGAGGCTACACCTTC.

The chain joins TRBV7-9 to TRBJ2-1; a weak D match, TRBD2 (6 bases). This CDR3 comprises 15 residues. The germline V and J ends were trimmed by 10 bases and 3 bases, with 19 bases remaining between them. Germline V gene data show CDR1 as SEHNR and CDR2 as FQNEAQ (reference sequence). DNA for the CDR3: TGTGCCACCCCCCCGTGGGGGGTACTCTACAATGAGCAGTTCTTC. Translation: CATPPWGVLYNEQFF.

This clone was counted only a few times. The J gene is TRBJ2-3, the V gene TRBV4-3, with 8 bases fitting TRBD2. The CDR3 runs 17 residues. Germline V lookup: CDR1 LGHNA, CDR2 YSLEER. The trim removed 0 bases at V and 2 bases at J, leaving 7 bases unmatched. The CDR3 loop reads CASSQDLAGYFTDTQYF. The CDR3 DNA reads TGCGCCAGCAGCCAAGATCTAGCGGGCTACTTCACAGATACGCAGTATTTT.

The V call is TRBV2, the J call TRBJ1-2; D perhaps matches TRBD1 (5 bases). CDR3 length equals 13 residues. Germline lookup yields CDR1 SNHLY and CDR2 FYNNEI. V lost 2 bases and J lost 7, with 11 bases in between. As DNA, the CDR3 is TGTGCCAGCAGTGAACGGGGGGAGGGTGGCTACACCTTC. It yields the protein CASSERGEGGYTF.

The V and J genes are TRBV10-3 and TRBJ2-7; 8 positions match TRBD1. V lost 11 bases, J lost 5 bases, and 8 bases stayed unmatched. CDR1 is ENHRY and CDR2 is SYGVKD in the germline V gene. The CDR3 runs 12 residues. CDR3 sequence (DNA): TGTGCCTCTGGACAGGGAAACCACGAGCAGTACTTC. Translating gives CASGQGNHEQYF.

The chain links TRBV7-2 to TRBJ1-1, with TRBD1 matching 7 bases. Per germline, CDR1 SGHTA and CDR2 FQGNSA. The V segment lost 5 bases and the J segment 4 bases; nucleotides outside the gene matches: 4. The CDR3 runs to 13 residues. Here the CDR3 DNA reads TGTGCCAGCAGCCAGGGGGGCCCCACTGAAGCTTTCTTT. Protein: CASSQGGPTEAFF.

A word on this clone: The junction departs from germline at one end; a sequencing error may be responsible. The chain has TRBV5-5 and TRBJ2-1; TRBD2 matches at 9 bases. Germline lookup yields CDR1 SGHKS and CDR2 YYEKEE (reference sequence). There are 16 residues in the CDR3. This CDR3 is CASSLGRLAVLNKQFF. The CDR3 coding sequence is TGTGCCAGCAGCTTGGGGAGACTAGCGGTCCTCAATAAGCAGTTCTTC.

This sequence joins TRBV28 and TRBJ2-7, with TRBD1 matching 7 bases. The germline V gene encodes CDR1 MDHEN and CDR2 SYDVKM. The junction had 10 bases not matched to a gene; V was cut back by 6 bases and J by 2 bases. The CDR3 extends over 15 amino acids. The CDR3 DNA follows: TGTGCCAGCAGCCCTCGAGGGGGACAGACCTACGAGCAGTACTTC. Translation gives CASSPRGGQTYEQYF.

The V call is TRBV6-1, the J call TRBJ2-7, with D possibly matching TRBD2 (6 bases). Per the germline V gene, CDR1 is MNHNS and CDR2 is SASEGT. V was trimmed by 3 bases and J by 2 bases, leaving 11 bases between them. This CDR3 contains 14 residues. The CDR3 spells CASSEGPGAYEQYF. In DNA, the CDR3 is TGTGCCAGCAGTGAGGGCCCGGGGGCCTACGAGCAGTACTTC.

V gene TRBV6-4 combines with J gene TRBJ1-5; 8 nucleotides agree with TRBD1. Germline loops: CDR1 MRHNA, CDR2 SNTAGT. This CDR3 spans 14 amino acids. V lost 2 bases to trimming and J lost 4 bases; unmatched junction nucleotides: 1. Here the CDR3 reads CASSDNRGNQPQHF. In DNA form, the CDR3 reads TGTGCCAGCAGTGACAACAGGGGGAATCAGCCCCAGCATTTT.

The V gene is TRBV25-1, the J gene TRBJ2-3; 7 nucleotides line up with TRBD2. Looked up from germline, CDR1 is MGHDK and CDR2 is SYGVNS. Germline trimming cut 2 bases from V and 2 bases from J; bases unmatched to any gene: 4. This CDR3 is 15 amino acids long. The CDR3 loop is CASSESGAHTDTQYF. The CDR3, as DNA: TGTGCCAGCAGTGAAAGCGGGGCTCACACAGATACGCAGTATTTT.

The genes are TRBV5-1 and TRBJ1-2; D is undetermined. V lost 4 bases and J lost 0, with 10 bases in between. The CDR3 spans 14 residues. Germline CDR1 and CDR2: SGHRS and YFSETQ. CDR3 protein: CASSTAPANYGYTF. CDR3 DNA: TGCGCCAGCAGCACCGCACCAGCTAACTATGGCTACACCTTC.

This clone came up a few times. This chain uses TRBV5-1 with TRBJ1-2, with D possibly being TRBD1 (5 bases). The germline V gene has CDR1 SGHRS and CDR2 YFSETQ. V was clipped by 0 bases and J by 6 bases, with 12 bases between them. The length of the CDR3 is 14 residues. The CDR3 coding sequence is TGCGCCAGCAGCTTGGAGGGCAGGGAGGATGGCTACACCTTC. This translates into CASSLEGREDGYTF.

This clone was counted once. V gene TRBV6-5 combines with J gene TRBJ1-1, with 7 bases identical to TRBD1. The CDR3 totals 14 residues. V lost 6 bases, J lost 1 base, and 5 bases stayed unmatched. From germline, CDR1 is MNHEY and CDR2 SVGAGI. In DNA form, the CDR3 reads TGTGCCAGCAGGCGGGACAGCCAGAACACTGAAGCTTTCTTT. Translation: CASRRDSQNTEAFF.

This chain connects TRBV29-1 to TRBJ2-7; possibly TRBD2 for D (6 bases). CDR3 size: 13 residues. Germline CDR1 is SQVTM and CDR2 is ANQGSEA. V lost 3 bases to trimming and J lost 0 bases, with 9 bases between them. As DNA, the CDR3 is TGCAGCGTTGAGGAGGGGTCCTCCTACGAGCAGTACTTC. It specifies CSVEEGSSYEQYF.

The V gene is TRBV5-1, the J gene TRBJ2-2; D gene uncertain. The CDR3 totals 15 residues. Germline CDR1 SGHRS, CDR2 YFSETQ. Trimming took off 1 base at V and 0 bases at J, with 7 bases between the two ends. The CDR3 reads CASSLSLANTGELFF. CDR3 DNA sequence: TGCGCCAGCAGCTTGTCGCTAGCGAACACCGGGGAGCTGTTTTTT.

This clone was counted once. This sequence joins TRBV9 and TRBJ2-1; tentative D call: TRBD2 (5 bases). The CDR3 consists of 15 residues. The V gene's germline CDR1 is SGDLS and CDR2 YYNGEE. V lost 4 bases to trimming and J lost 0 bases, with 11 bases between them. CDR3 in DNA: TGTGCCAGCAGCTTTAGCGCCAGCTCCTACAATGAGCAGTTCTTC. Translation: CASSFSASSYNEQFF.

In nucleotides, the CDR3 is TGTGCCAGCAGCCAAGATTGGACAGGGGAGTTTTACTATGGCTACACCTTC. The encoded protein is CASSQDWTGEFYYGYTF. The chain combines TRBV14 with TRBJ1-2; 9 bases are a match to TRBD1. There are 17 residues in the CDR3. Germline CDR1 and CDR2: SGHDN and FVKESK. The trim removed 0 bases at V and 3 bases at J, leaving 8 bases unmatched.

The V and J genes are TRBV7-9 and TRBJ2-1; 8 bases match TRBD2. In germline, CDR1 is SEHNR, CDR2 FQNEAQ (reference sequence). The V and J ends lost 4 bases and 9 bases, in that order; junction bases with no gene match: 8. The CDR3 covers 14 residues. As DNA, the CDR3 is TGTGCCAGCAGCTCAACGGGACTAGGCTTTGAGCAGTTCTTC. Protein: CASSSTGLGFEQFF.

This chain's CDR3 is CSVDPTSGPYNEQFF. The CDR3 DNA follows: TGCAGCGTTGATCCGACTAGCGGCCCCTACAATGAGCAGTTCTTC. The rearrangement joins TRBV29-1 to TRBJ2-1, with 9 positions matching TRBD2. CDR1 SQVTM and CDR2 ANQGSEA come from the germline V gene. V shed 3 bases and J 2 bases; nucleotides not matched to a gene: 5. CDR3 size: 15 residues.

This clone was seen a single time. V is TRBV10-3 and J is TRBJ2-1; 10 bases fit TRBD2. Germline trimming cut 3 bases from V and 8 bases from J; bases unmatched to any gene: 16. The CDR3 runs to 18 residues. CDR1 is ENHRY, CDR2 SYGVKD, per germline. The CDR3 bases are TGTGCCATCAGTGATGGAGGAAGAGCTAGCGGGAGATCGGATGAGCAGTTCTTC. Its protein product is CAISDGGRASGRSDEQFF.

The rearrangement joins TRBV5-1 to TRBJ1-1, with TRBD1 matching over 7 bases. Trimming at V came to 0 bases and at J to 10 bases, leaving 6 bases not matched to a gene. The germline CDR1 and CDR2 sequences are SGHRS and YFSETQ. The length of the CDR3 is 13 residues. The CDR3 DNA follows: TGCGCCAGCAGCTTGGGAGACAGGGAACGAGCTTTCTTT. Protein product: CASSLGDRERAFF.

V gene TRBV18 combines with J gene TRBJ2-3, with TRBD2 matching over 10 bases. The CDR3 loop spans 15 amino acids. CDR1 KGHSH and CDR2 LQKENI come from the germline V gene. After removal of 7 bases from V and 1 base from J, the junction contained 5 bases not matched to a gene. This CDR3 reads CASLLGTSGTDTQYF. The CDR3 DNA is TGTGCCAGCTTGCTTGGGACTAGCGGCACAGATACGCAGTATTTT.

This clone was seen only once. The chain links TRBV7-2 to TRBJ2-1; TRBD2 matches 9 bases. The junction had 11 bases not matched to a gene; V was cut back by 0 bases and J by 8 bases. Germline V gene data show CDR1 as SGHTA and CDR2 as FQGNSA. This CDR3 is built from 17 residues. CDR3 in amino acids: CASSLAPGGRAGDEQFF. The CDR3 DNA reads as TGTGCCAGCAGCTTAGCGCCGGGCGGGAGGGCCGGCGATGAGCAGTTCTTC.

The chain links TRBV9 to TRBJ2-1, with D possibly TRBD2 on 6 matching bases. The CDR3 covers 13 residues. Germline V gene data show CDR1 as SGDLS and CDR2 as YYNGEE. V lost 0 bases, J lost 9 bases, and 10 bases lay in between. The DNA of the CDR3 is TGTGCCAGCAGCGTAGTTGCGGGATTTGAGCAGTTCTTC. Its protein is CASSVVAGFEQFF.

The V call is TRBV11-3, the J call TRBJ2-1; D is possibly TRBD2 (6 bases). V lost 3 bases and J lost 8, with 20 bases in between. From germline, CDR1 is SGHNT and CDR2 YENEEA. The CDR3 totals 16 residues. CDR3 DNA: TGTGCCAGCAGCTTTGGATCGGAGGGCCTTTCGGATGAGCAGTTCTTC. Translating it yields CASSFGSEGLSDEQFF.